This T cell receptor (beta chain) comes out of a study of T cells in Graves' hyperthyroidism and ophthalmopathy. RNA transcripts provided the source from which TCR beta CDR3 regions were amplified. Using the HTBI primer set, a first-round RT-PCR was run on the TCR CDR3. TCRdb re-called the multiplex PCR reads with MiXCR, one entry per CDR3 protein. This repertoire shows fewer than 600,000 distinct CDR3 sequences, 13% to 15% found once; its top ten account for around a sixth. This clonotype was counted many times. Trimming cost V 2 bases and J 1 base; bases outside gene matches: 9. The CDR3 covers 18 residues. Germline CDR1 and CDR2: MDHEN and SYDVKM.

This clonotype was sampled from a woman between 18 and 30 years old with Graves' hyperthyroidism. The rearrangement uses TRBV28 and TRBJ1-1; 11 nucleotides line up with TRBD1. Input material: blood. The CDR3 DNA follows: TGTGCCAGCAGTTTAGTCGGACAGGGGGCGGGGACGAACACTGAAGCTTTCTTT. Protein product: CASSLVGQGAGTNTEAFF. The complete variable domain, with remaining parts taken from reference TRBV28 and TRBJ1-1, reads DVKVTQSSRYLVKRTGEKVFLECVQDMDHENMFWYRQDPGLGLRLIYFSYDVKMKEKGDIPEGYSVSREKKERFSLILESASTNQTSMYLCASSLVGQGAGTNTEAFFGQGTRLTVV.